The 5 T cell receptor beta chains below come from one sample, sequenced in a study of post-analysis software for immune sequencing data. Findings and caveats of the study: Included in a set of about five TRBV segments more frequent in patients than controls were TRBV5-6, TRBV5-1 and TRBV20-1.

TCR beta libraries were prepared from cDNA with unique molecular identifiers. TCRdb reprocessed the PCR reads with MiXCR, giving one entry per CDR3 protein. The data hold 740,000 or so distinct CDR3 sequences, with around 50% observed a single time. The antigens of these receptors remain unknown. The sequenced sample consisted of blood. These receptors were obtained from a girl aged 5 to 17 with multiple sclerosis.

The chain combines TRBV7-8 with TRBJ2-1; D remains ambiguous. Germline V gene lookup returns CDR1 SGHVS and CDR2 FQNEAQ. V lost 8 bases and J 3 bases, leaving 20 bases between the germline ends. The CDR3 has 16 amino acids. The CDR3 coding sequence is TGTGCCAGCGGCCCCCTTCCTTCCGGGCTCTACAATGAGCAGTTCTTC. Protein product: CASGPLPSGLYNEQFF.

This clonotype was observed many times. The chain combines TRBV6-5 with TRBJ2-3; D remains unclear. Trimming shortened V by 2 bases and J by 6 bases, and 15 bases separated the two germline ends. The CDR3 totals 15 residues. Germline V gives CDR1 MNHEY, CDR2 SVGAGI. The CDR3 sequence: CASSYGGPPGDTQYF. The CDR3 nucleotides are TGTGCCAGCAGTTACGGTGGGCCCCCGGGTGATACGCAGTATTTT.

This clonotype was counted between two and nine times. The V gene is TRBV5-5, the J gene TRBJ2-1; 7 nucleotides agree with TRBD2. The CDR3 is 16 residues long. V shed 4 bases, J shed 0 bases, and the junction held 7 bases outside the gene matches. In germline, CDR1 is SGHKS, CDR2 YYEKEE (reference sequence). The CDR3 DNA reads TGTGCCAGCAGCCCAGCGGGGACGAGCTCCTACAATGAGCAGTTCTTC. Translation: CASSPAGTSSYNEQFF.

The V call is TRBV29-1, the J call TRBJ2-5; the match to TRBD1 covers 7 bases. Germline V gives CDR1 SQVTM, CDR2 ANQGSEA. This CDR3 contains 13 residues. After removal of 6 bases from V and 5 bases from J, the junction contained 9 bases not matched to a gene. In DNA, the CDR3 is TGCAGCGTCGTGGGACAGAAGTTGGAGACCCAGTACTTC. Encoded protein: CSVVGQKLETQYF.

The V and J genes are TRBV20-1 and TRBJ2-7; D perhaps matches TRBD1 (6 bases). From germline, CDR1 is DFQATT and CDR2 SNEGSKA (reference sequence). The V and J ends lost 0 bases and 12 bases respectively, with 18 bases between them. The CDR3 length is 13 residues. The DNA of the CDR3 is TGCAGTGCTAGAGAAGGGGGTCGATACCACGGGTACTTC. It translates to CSAREGGRYHGYF.